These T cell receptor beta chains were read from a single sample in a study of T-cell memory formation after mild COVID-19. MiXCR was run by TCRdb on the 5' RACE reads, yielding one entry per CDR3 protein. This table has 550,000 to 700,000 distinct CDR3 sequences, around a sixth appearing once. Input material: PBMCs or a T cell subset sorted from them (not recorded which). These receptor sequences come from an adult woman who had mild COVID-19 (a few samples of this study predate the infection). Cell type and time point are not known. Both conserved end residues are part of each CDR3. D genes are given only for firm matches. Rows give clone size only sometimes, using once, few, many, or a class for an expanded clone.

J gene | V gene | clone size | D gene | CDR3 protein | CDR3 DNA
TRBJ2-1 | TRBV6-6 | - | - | CASSPTLFSYNEQFF | TGTGCCAGCAGCCCCACACTCTTCTCCTACAATGAGCAGTTCTTC
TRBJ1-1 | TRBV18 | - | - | CASSPARESEAFF | TGTGCCAGCTCACCAGCCCGAGAGTCTGAAGCTTTCTTT
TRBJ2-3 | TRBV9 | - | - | CASSVTGNRDTQYF | TGTGCCAGCAGCGTAACAGGGAACAGGGATACGCAGTATTTT
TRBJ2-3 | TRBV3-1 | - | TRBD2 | CASSRWTSGDTQYF | TGTGCCAGCAGCCGATGGACTAGCGGGGATACGCAGTATTTT
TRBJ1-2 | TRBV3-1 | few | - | CASSFSRQAYGYTF | TGTGCCAGCAGTTTCTCCCGACAGGCGTATGGCTACACCTTC
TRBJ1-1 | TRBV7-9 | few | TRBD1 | CASSLGGQGFTEAFF | TGTGCCAGCAGCTTAGGAGGACAGGGGTTCACTGAAGCTTTCTTT
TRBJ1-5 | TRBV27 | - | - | CASSLGVNQPQHF | TGTGCCAGCAGTTTAGGTGTCAATCAGCCCCAGCATTTT
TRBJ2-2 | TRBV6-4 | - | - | CASTRDPQTGELFF | TGTGCCAGCACCCGGGACCCCCAAACCGGGGAGCTGTTTTTT
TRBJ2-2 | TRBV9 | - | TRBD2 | CASSATSGTSGRGNTGELFF | TGTGCCAGCAGCGCAACCTCCGGGACTAGCGGGAGAGGGAACACCGGGGAGCTGTTTTTT
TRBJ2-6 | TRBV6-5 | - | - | CASRFTHISGTVARANVLTF | TGTGCCAGCAGGTTCACCCACATTTCAGGGACTGTCGCTCGGGCCAACGTCCTGACTTTC
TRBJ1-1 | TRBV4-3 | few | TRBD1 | CASSQSTGFFAEAFF | TGCGCCAGCAGCCAATCGACAGGGTTTTTCGCTGAAGCTTTCTTT
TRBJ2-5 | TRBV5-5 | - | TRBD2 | CASSFAGELGETQYF | TGTGCCAGCAGCTTTGCGGGAGAGTTAGGCGAGACCCAGTACTTC
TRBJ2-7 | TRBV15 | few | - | CATSSGITYEQYF | TGTGCCACCAGCAGCGGGATTACCTACGAGCAGTACTTC
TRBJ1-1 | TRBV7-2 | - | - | CASSSPEQGRPEAFF | TGTGCCAGCAGCTCGCCTGAACAGGGTCGCCCTGAAGCTTTCTTT
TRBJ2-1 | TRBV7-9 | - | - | CASSFDPEQFF | TGTGCCAGCAGCTTTGACCCCGAGCAGTTCTTC
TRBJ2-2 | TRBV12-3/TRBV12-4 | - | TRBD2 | CASSPHLAGTGELFF | TGTGCCAGCAGCCCCCACTTAGCGGGAACCGGGGAGCTGTTTTTT
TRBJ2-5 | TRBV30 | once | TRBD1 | CAWSGTGYVTQYF | TGTGCCTGGAGCGGGACAGGGTATGTGACCCAGTACTTC
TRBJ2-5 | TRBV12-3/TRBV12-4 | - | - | CASSLHISGTEETQYF | TGTGCCAGCAGTTTACACATATCCGGGACGGAAGAGACCCAGTACTTC
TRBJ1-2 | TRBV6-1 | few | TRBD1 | CASSEGNRGRGGTF | TGTGCCAGCAGTGAAGGGAACAGGGGAAGAGGAGGTACCTTC
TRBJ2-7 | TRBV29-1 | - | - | CSVVRGIYEQYF | TGCAGCGTTGTTAGAGGCATCTACGAGCAGTACTTC
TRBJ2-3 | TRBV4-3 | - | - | CASSRPPHGVRTDTQYF | TGCGCCAGCAGCCGCCCACCCCACGGGGTCCGCACAGATACGCAGTATTTT
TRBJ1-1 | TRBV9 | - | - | CASSESVGRGNTEAFF | TGTGCCAGCAGCGAGTCGGTTGGCAGGGGAAACACTGAAGCTTTCTTT
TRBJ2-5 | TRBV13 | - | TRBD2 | CASSLVTSGGRETQYF | TGTGCCAGCAGCTTAGTCACTAGCGGGGGGCGAGAGACCCAGTACTTC
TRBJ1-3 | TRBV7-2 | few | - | CASSSVRGNTIYF | TGTGCCAGCAGCTCCGTGAGGGGAAACACCATATATTTT
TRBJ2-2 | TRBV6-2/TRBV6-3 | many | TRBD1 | CASRTGTGDTGELFF | TGTGCCAGCAGAACCGGGACAGGGGACACCGGGGAGCTGTTTTTT
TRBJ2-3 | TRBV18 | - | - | CASSPLGGFTDTQYF | TGTGCCAGCTCACCCCTGGGGGGCTTCACAGATACGCAGTATTTT
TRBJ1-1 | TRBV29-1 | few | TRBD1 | CSAIQGMNTEAFF | TGCAGCGCTATACAGGGGATGAACACTGAAGCTTTCTTT
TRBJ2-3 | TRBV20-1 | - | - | CSARVGTDTQYF | TGCAGTGCTAGGGTGGGTACAGATACGCAGTATTTT
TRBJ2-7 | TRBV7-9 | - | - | CASSLGRTYSYEQYF | TGTGCCAGCAGCTTAGGACGGACTTACTCCTACGAGCAGTACTTC
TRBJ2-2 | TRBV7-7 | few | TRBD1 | CASSPLGQRLGAGELFF | TGTGCCAGCAGCCCCCTGGGACAGCGGCTCGGTGCCGGGGAGCTGTTTTTT
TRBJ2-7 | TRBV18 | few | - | CASSPMGQGVSSYEQYF | TGTGCCAGCTCACCGATGGGGCAGGGAGTGAGCTCCTACGAGCAGTACTTC
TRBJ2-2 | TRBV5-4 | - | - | CASRALGGGELFF | TGTGCCAGCAGAGCCCTGGGCGGCGGGGAGCTGTTTTTT
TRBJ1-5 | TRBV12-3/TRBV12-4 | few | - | CASSLQHQPQHF | TGTGCCAGCAGTTTACAGCATCAGCCCCAGCATTTT